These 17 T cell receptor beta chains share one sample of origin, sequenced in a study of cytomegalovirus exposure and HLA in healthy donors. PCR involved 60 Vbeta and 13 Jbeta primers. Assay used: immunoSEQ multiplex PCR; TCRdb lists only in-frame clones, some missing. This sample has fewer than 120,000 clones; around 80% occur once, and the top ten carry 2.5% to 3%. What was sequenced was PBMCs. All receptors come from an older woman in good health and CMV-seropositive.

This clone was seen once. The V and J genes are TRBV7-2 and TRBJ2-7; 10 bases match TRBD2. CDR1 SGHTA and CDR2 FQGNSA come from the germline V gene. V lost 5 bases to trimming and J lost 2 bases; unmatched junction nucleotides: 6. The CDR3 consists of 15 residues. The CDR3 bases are TGTGCCAGCAGCCTACAACTAGCGGGGCCCTACGAGCAGTACTTC. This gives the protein CASSLQLAGPYEQYF.

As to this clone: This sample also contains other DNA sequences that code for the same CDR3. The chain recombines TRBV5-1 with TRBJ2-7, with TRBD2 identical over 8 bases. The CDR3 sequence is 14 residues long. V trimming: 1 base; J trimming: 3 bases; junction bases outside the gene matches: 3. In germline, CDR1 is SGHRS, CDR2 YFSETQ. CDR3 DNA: TGCGCCAGCAGCTTGACTAGCGGAAGCTACGAGCAGTACTTC. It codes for CASSLTSGSYEQYF.

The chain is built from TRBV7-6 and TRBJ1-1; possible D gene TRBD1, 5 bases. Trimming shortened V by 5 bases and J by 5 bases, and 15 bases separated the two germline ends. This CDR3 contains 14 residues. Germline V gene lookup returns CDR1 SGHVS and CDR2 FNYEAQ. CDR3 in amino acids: CASSALGGVTEAFF. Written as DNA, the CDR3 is TGTGCCAGCAGCGCGCTGGGGGGGGTAACTGAAGCTTTCTTT.

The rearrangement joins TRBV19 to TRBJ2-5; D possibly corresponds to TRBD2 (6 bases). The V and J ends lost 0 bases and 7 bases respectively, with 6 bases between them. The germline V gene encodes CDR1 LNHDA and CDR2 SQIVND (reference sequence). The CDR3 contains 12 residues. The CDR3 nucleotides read TGTGCCAGTAGTATAGAGGGAGGGACCCAGTACTTC. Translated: CASSIEGGTQYF. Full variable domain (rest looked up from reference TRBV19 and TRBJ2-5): DGGITQSPKYLFRKEGQNVTLSCEQNLNHDAMYWYRQDPGQGLRLIYYSQIVNDFQKGDIAEGYSVSREKKESFPLTVTSAQKNPTAFYLCASSIEGGTQYFGPGTRLLVL.

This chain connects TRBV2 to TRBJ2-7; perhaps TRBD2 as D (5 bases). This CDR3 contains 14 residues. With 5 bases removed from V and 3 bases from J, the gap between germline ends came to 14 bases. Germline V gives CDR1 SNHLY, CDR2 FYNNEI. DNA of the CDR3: TGTGCCAGCAGTTTTTTGTCGGGGTTCTACGAGCAGTACTTC. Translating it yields CASSFLSGFYEQYF.

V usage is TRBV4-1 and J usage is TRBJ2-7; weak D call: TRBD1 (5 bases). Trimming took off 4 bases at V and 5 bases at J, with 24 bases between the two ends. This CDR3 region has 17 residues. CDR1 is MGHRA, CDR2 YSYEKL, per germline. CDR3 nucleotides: TGCGCCAGCAGCCCTTCGCCTCAGGGCCGCGTCAAGGACGAGCAGTACTTC. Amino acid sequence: CASSPSPQGRVKDEQYF.

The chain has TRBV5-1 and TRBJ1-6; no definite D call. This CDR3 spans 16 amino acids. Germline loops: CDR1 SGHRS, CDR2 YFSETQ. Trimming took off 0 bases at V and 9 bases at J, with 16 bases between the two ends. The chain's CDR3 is CASSLGRGSRGSPLHF. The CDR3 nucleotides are TGCGCCAGCAGCTTGGGACGCGGGTCCCGGGGTTCACCCCTCCACTTT.

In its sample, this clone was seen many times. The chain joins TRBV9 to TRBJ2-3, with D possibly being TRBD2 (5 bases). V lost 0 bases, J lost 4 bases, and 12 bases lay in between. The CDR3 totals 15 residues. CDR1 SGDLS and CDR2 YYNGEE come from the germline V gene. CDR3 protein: CASSVGAVHADTQYF. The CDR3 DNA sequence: TGTGCCAGCAGCGTAGGAGCGGTCCATGCAGATACGCAGTATTTT.

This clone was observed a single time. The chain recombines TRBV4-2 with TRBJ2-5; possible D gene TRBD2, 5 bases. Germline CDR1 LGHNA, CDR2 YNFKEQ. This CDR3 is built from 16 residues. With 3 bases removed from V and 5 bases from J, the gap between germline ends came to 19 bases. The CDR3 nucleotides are TGTGCCAGCAGCCAGCAAACTGTCGGGTCGGGGGAGACCCAGTACTTC. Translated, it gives CASSQQTVGSGETQYF.

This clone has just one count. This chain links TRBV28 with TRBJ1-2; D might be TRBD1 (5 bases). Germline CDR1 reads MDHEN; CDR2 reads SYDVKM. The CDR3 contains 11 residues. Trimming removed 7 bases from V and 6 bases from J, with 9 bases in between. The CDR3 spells CASNHRNGYTF. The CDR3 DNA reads TGTGCCAGCAACCACAGGAATGGCTACACCTTC.

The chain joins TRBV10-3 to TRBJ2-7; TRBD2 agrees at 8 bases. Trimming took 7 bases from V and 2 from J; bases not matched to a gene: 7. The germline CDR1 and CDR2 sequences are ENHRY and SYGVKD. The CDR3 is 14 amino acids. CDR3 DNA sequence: TGTGCCATCAATTCTGGGACTAGAACCTACGAGCAGTACTTC. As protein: CAINSGTRTYEQYF.

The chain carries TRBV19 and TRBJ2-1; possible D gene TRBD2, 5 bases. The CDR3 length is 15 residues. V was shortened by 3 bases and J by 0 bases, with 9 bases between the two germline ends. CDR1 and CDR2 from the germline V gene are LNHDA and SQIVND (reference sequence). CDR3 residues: CASSIIGNSYNEQFF. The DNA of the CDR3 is TGTGCCAGTAGTATCATCGGGAACTCCTACAATGAGCAGTTCTTC.

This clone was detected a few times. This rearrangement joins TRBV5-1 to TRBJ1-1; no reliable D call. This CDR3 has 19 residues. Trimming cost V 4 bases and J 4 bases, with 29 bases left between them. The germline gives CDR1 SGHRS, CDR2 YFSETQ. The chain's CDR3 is CASSEHEAASWNMSTEAFF. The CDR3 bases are TGCGCCAGCAGCGAACACGAGGCAGCCTCGTGGAACATGAGCACTGAAGCTTTCTTT.

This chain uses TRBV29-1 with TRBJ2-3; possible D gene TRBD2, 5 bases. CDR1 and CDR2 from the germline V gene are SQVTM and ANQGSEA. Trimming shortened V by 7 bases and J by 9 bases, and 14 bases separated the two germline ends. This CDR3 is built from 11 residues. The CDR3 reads CSAPDFHTQYF. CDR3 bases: TGCAGCGCCCCGGACTTTCACACGCAGTATTTT.

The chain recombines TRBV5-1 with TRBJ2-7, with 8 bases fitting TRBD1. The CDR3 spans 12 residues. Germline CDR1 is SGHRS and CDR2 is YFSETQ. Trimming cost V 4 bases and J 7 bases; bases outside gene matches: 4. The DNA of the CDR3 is TGCGCCAGCAGCACTCAGGGGGCTGAGCAGTACTTC. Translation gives CASSTQGAEQYF.

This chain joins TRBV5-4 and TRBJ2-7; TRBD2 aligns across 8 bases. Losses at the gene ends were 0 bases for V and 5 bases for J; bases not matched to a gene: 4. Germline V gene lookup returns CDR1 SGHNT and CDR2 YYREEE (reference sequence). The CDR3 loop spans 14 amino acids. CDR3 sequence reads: CASSLDGRVDEQYF. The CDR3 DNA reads TGTGCCAGCAGCTTGGACGGGAGGGTTGACGAGCAGTACTTC.

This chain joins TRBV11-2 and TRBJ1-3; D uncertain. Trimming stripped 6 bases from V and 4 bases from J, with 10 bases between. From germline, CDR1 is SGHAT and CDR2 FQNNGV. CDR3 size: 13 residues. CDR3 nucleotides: TGTGCCAGCAGACCGGTTCTCGGAAACACCATATATTTT. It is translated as CASRPVLGNTIYF.